The entry below gives a single T cell receptor beta chain sequence along with its context. After removal of 2 bases from V and 2 bases from J, the junction contained 5 bases not matched to a gene. Germline V gene sequence: CDR1 SGHAT, CDR2 FQNNGV. The length of the CDR3 is 16 residues. The data are from a study of cytomegalovirus exposure and HLA in healthy donors. Both 60 Vbeta primers and 13 Jbeta primers went into the PCR. Here immunoSEQ multiplex PCR was the method, and the copy in TCRdb shows in-frame clones only, minus some. The sample lists some 100,000 clones; around 80% were seen once. Sequenced material: PBMCs. The chain carries TRBV11-2 and TRBJ1-3, with 8 bases matching TRBD1. The sequence came from a woman aged 45-60 years in good health and CMV-seropositive. The CDR3 DNA sequence: TGTGCCAGCAGCTTAATGGGACAGGTTACTGGAAACACCATATATTTT. Translating gives CASSLMGQVTGNTIYF.